One and the same sample provided the 4 T cell receptor beta chains below, sequenced in a study of cytomegalovirus exposure and HLA in healthy donors. The data were produced by immunoSEQ multiplex PCR, yet TCRdb's version contains in-frame clones alone and is incomplete. Among around 260,000 clones listed, about 90% were seen once. The sequenced sample consisted of PBMCs. These receptors were taken from a woman in her twenties or thirties in good health and CMV-seronegative.

This chain links TRBV28 with TRBJ2-4; D uncertain. CDR3 length equals 14 residues. Per germline, CDR1 MDHEN and CDR2 SYDVKM. The V and J ends lost 6 bases and 6 bases respectively, with 15 bases between them. The CDR3 reads CASSPRHSANIQYF. The CDR3 bases are TGTGCCAGCAGCCCCAGGCATAGTGCAAACATTCAGTACTTC.

The chain couples TRBV4-3 to TRBJ1-4, with TRBD1 matching 8 bases. CDR3 length: 16 amino acids. Per germline, CDR1 LGHNA and CDR2 YSLEER. J was trimmed by 4 bases and V by 4 bases; bases with no gene match: 8. CDR3 amino acids: CASSPSRTGINEKLFF. The CDR3 DNA reads as TGCGCCAGCAGCCCTTCGAGGACAGGGATTAATGAAAAACTGTTTTTT.

The CDR3 protein is CASSLALFSGGSYEQYF. The CDR3 nucleotides read TGTGCCAGCAGCTTAGCTCTTTTCTCGGGAGGCTCCTACGAGCAGTACTTC. The chain employs TRBV7-8 and TRBJ2-7; 7 bases align to TRBD2. CDR1 and CDR2 (germline): SGHVS, FQNEAQ. V gave up 0 bases and J gave up 0 bases; unmatched junction bases: 8. The CDR3 spans 17 residues.

The chain is built from TRBV2 and TRBJ2-7, with a tentative D call TRBD1 (5 bases). Deletions cut 4 bases from V and 5 bases from J, with 12 bases between. Germline V lookup: CDR1 SNHLY, CDR2 FYNNEI. The length of the CDR3 is 13 residues. In nucleotides, the CDR3 is TGTGCCAGCAGTGCAGGGTTCCTCAACGAGCAGTACTTC. This codes for CASSAGFLNEQYF.